The source of this T cell receptor (beta chain) is a study of blood T cell repertoires in COVID-19. Study information: The United States, Italy and Spain were the sources of the acute and convalescent COVID-19 samples. The cDNA or gDNA used as material had been derived from T cells, B-cell-depleted T cells, or PBMCs.

There are 16 residues in the CDR3. The junction had 10 bases not matched to a gene; V was cut back by 5 bases and J by 3 bases. CDR1 is MNHEY, CDR2 SVGEGT, per germline. This clone showed up just once. In the original workflow: Nucleated cell number was recorded as an estimate derived from reference gene primer amplification. The assay was immunoSEQ multiplex PCR, and TCRdb's table has in-frame clones only and misses some. V, J and clone size reflect that table, while D and trimming were determined from the DNA. The top ten clones hold approximately 19% of a sample with about 160,000 clones, under 90% of them seen once.

Material for sequencing was peripheral blood. The TCR sequence derives from a woman aged 80 or over with acute or convalescent COVID-19. The chain joins TRBV6-2 or TRBV6-3 to TRBJ2-1, with 7 positions matching TRBD1. This CDR3 reads CASSLMQTGSYNEQFF. CDR3 DNA: TGTGCCAGCAGTCTCATGCAGACAGGGAGCTACAATGAGCAGTTCTTC.